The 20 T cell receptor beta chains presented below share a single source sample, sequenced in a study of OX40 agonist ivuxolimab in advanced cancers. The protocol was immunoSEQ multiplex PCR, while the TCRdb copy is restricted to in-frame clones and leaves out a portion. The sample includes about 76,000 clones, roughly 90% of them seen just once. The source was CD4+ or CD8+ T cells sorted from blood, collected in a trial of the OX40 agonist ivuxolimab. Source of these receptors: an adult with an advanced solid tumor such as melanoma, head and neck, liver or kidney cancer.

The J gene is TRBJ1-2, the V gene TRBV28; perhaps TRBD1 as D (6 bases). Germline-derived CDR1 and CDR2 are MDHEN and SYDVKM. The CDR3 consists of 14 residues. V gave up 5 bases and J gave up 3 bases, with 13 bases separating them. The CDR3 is CASSPPDSYYGYTF. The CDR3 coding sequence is TGTGCCAGCAGTCCGCCGGACAGCTACTATGGCTACACCTTC.

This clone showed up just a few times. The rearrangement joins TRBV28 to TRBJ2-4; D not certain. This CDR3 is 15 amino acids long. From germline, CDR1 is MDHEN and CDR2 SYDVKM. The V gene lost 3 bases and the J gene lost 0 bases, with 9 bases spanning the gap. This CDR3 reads CASSFPIGAKNIQYF. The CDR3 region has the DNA TGTGCCAGCAGTTTCCCGATAGGAGCCAAAAACATTCAGTACTTC.

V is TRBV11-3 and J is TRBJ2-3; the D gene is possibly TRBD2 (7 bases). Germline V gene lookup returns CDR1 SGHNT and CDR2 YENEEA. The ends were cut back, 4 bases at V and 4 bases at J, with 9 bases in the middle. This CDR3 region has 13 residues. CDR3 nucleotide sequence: TGTGCCAGCAGCTCGGGGGGCGCAGATACGCAGTATTTT. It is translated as CASSSGGADTQYF.

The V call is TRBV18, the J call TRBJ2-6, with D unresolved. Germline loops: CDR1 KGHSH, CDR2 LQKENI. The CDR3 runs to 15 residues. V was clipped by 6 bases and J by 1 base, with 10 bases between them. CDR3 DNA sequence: TGTGCCAGCTCCCTCGGAGAGTCTGGGGCCAACGTCCTGACTTTC. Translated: CASSLGESGANVLTF.

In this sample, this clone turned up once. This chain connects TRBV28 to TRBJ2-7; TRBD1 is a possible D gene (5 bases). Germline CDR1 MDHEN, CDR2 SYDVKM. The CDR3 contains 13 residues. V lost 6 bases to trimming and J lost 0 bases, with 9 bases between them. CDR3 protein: CASSRTPSYEQYF. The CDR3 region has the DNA TGTGCCAGCAGCCGGACACCCTCCTACGAGCAGTACTTC.

DNA for the CDR3: TGTGCCAGCAGCGCCGGGACTATCAATCTCTCCGAGCAGTACTTC. Its protein product is CASSAGTINLSEQYF. This rearrangement joins TRBV5-4 to TRBJ2-7; TRBD2 matches 7 bases. The CDR3 extends over 15 amino acids. Per the germline V gene, CDR1 is SGHNT and CDR2 is YYREEE (reference sequence). Trimming removed 4 bases from V and 6 bases from J; junction bases left unmatched: 13.

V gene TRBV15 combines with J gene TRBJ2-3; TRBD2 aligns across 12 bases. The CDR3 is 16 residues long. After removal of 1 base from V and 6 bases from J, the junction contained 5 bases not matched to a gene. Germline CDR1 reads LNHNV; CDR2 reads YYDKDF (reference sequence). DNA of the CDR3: TGTGCCACCAGCAGAGTACTAGCGGGAGGAGCGGATACGCAGTATTTT. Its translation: CATSRVLAGGADTQYF.

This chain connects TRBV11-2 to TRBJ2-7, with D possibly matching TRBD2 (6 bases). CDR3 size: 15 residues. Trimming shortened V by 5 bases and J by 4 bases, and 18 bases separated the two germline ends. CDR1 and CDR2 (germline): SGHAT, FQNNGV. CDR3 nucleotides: TGTGCCAGCAGCCTCTCCTTAACGGGGGTTTACGAGCAGTACTTC. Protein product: CASSLSLTGVYEQYF.

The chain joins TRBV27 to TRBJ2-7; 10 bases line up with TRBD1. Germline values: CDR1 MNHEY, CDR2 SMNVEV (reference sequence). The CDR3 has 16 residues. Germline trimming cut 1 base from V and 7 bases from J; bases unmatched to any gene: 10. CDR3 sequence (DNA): TGTGCCAGCAGTTTATTATTCGGGGACAGGGGTGGTGAGCAGTACTTC. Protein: CASSLLFGDRGGEQYF.

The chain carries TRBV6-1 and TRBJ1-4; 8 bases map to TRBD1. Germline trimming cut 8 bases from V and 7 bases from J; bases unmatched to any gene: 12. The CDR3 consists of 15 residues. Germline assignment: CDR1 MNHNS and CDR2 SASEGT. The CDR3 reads CASSEGAGGFEKLFF. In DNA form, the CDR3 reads TGTGCCAGCTCAGAAGGCGCAGGGGGCTTTGAAAAACTGTTTTTT.

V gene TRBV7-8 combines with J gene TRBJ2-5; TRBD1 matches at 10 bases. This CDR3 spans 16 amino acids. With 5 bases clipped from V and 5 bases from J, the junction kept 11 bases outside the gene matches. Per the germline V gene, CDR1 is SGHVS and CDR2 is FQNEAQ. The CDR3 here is CASSVLRDRGPETQYF. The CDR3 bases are TGTGCCAGCAGCGTCCTCCGGGACAGGGGTCCGGAGACCCAGTACTTC.

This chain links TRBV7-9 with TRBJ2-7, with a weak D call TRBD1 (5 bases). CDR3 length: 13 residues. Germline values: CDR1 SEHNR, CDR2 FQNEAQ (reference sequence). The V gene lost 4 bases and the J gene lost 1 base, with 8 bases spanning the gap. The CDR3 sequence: CASSSRQSYEQYF. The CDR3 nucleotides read TGTGCCAGCAGCTCGCGACAGTCCTACGAGCAGTACTTC.

The CDR3 nucleotides are TGTGCCAGCAGCTATCGTGGTGGGGCCTACGAGCAGTACTTC. Protein sequence: CASSYRGGAYEQYF. The chain carries TRBV7-9 and TRBJ2-7; D not certain. The CDR3 is 14 amino acids. V was clipped by 4 bases and J by 2 bases, with 12 bases between them. CDR1 and CDR2 from the germline V gene are SEHNR and FQNEAQ (reference sequence).

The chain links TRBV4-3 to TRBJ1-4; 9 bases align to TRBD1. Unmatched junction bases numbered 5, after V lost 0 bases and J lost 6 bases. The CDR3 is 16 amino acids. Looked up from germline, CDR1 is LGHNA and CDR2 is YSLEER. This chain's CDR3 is CASSQDSGTGYEKLFF. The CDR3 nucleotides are TGCGCCAGCAGCCAAGACTCCGGGACAGGGTATGAAAAACTGTTTTTT.

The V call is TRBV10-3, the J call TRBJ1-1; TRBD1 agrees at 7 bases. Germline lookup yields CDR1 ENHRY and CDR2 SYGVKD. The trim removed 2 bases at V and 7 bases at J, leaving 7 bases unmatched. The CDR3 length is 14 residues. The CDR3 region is CAISEPDRDREAFF. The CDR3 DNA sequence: TGTGCCATCAGTGAGCCAGACAGGGATCGTGAAGCTTTCTTT.

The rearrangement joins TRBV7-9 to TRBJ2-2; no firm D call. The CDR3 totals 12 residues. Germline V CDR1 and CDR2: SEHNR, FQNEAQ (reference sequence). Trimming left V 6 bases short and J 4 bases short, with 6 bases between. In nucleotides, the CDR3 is TGTGCCAGCAGTTCGACCACCGGGGAGCTGTTTTTT. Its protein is CASSSTTGELFF.

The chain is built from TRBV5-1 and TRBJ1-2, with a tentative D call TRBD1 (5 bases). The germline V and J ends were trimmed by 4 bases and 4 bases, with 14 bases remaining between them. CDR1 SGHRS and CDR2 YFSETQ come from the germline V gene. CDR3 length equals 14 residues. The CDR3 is CASSLADRSYGYTF. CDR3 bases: TGCGCCAGCAGCCTGGCTGACAGAAGCTATGGCTACACCTTC. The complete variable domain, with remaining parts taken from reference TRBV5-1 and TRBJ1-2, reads KAGVTQTPRYLIKTRGQQVTLSCSPISGHRSVSWYQQTPGQGLQFLFEYFSETQRNKGNFPGRFSGRQFSNSRSEMNVSTLELGDSALYLCASSLADRSYGYTFGSGTRLTVV.

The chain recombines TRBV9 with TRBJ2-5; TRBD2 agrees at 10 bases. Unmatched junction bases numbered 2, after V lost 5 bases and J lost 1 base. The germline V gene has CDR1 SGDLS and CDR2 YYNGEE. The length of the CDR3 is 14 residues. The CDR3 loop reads CASSRTSGQETQYF. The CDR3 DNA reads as TGTGCCAGCAGTCGGACTAGCGGCCAAGAGACCCAGTACTTC.

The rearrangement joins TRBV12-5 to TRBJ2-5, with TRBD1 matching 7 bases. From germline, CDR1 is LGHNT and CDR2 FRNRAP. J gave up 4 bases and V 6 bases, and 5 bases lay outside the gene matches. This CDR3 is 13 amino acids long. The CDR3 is CASGPRGSETQYF. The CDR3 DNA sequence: TGTGCTAGTGGCCCCAGGGGGTCAGAGACCCAGTACTTC.

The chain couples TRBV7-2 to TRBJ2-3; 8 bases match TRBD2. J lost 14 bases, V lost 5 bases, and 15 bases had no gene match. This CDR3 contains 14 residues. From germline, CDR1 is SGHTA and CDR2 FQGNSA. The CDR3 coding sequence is TGTGCCAGCAGCAAGGGACTAGGGCCCCTGGCCGGGTATTTT. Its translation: CASSKGLGPLAGYF.